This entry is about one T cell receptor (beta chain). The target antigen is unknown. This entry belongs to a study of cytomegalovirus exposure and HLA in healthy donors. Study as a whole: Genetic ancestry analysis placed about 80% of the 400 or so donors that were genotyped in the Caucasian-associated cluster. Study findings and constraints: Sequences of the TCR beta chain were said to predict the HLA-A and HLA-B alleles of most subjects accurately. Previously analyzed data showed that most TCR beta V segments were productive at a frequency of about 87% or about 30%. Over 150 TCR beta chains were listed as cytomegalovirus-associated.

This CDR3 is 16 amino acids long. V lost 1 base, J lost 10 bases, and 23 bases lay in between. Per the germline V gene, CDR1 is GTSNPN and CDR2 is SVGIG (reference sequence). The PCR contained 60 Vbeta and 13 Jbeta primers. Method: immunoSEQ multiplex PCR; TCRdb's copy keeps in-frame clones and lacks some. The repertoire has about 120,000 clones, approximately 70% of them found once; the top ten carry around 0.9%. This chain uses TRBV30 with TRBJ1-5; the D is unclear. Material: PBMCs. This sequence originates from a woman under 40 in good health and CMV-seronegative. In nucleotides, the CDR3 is TGTGCCTGGAGTGGGCGGCGAGGGCAGCCCGTTCGTCCCCAGCATTTT. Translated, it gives CAWSGRRGQPVRPQHF.